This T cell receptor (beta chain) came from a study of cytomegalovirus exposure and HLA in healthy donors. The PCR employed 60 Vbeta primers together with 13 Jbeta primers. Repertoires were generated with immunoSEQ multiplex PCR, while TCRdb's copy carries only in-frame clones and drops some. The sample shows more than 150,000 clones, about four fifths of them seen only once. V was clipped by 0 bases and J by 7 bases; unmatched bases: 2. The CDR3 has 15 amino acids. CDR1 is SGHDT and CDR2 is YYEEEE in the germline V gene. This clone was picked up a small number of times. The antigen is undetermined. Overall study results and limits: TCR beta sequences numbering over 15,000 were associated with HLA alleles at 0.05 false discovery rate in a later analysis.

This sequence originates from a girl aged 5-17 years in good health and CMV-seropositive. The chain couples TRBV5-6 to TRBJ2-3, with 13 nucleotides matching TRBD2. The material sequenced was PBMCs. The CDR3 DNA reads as TGTGCCAGCAGCTTGGCGGGACTAGCGGGGAATACGCAGTATTTT. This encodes CASSLAGLAGNTQYF.